This paragraph reports one T cell receptor (beta chain). The antigen is undetermined. The table came from immunoSEQ multiplex PCR; TCRdb's copy has only in-frame clones and leaves some out. The repertoire holds tens of thousands of clones, with around 93% as singletons. This sample is drawn from a study of OX40 agonist ivuxolimab in advanced cancers. Study background: Ivuxolimab, which patients received intravenously every 2 weeks, was dosed at 0.01 to 10 mg/kg.

There are 18 residues in the CDR3. Germline V lookup: CDR1 MRHNA, CDR2 SNTAGT. V was clipped by 0 bases and J by 4 bases, with 19 bases between them. Study findings and constraints: CD4+ and CD8+ blood T cells expanded clonally by week 6 at 0.1 to 3.0 mg/kg.

V gene TRBV6-4 combines with J gene TRBJ2-1; D is undetermined. Specimen: CD4+ or CD8+ T cells sorted from blood, collected in a trial of the OX40 agonist ivuxolimab. This sequence was found in an adult with an advanced solid tumor such as melanoma, head and neck, liver or kidney cancer. CDR3 in amino acids: CASSDSTVFRGPYNEQFF. CDR3 nucleotide sequence: TGTGCCAGCAGTGACTCCACAGTGTTCCGTGGCCCTTACAATGAGCAGTTCTTC.